This TCR beta chain was sequenced for a study of shared clonotypes between healthy human individuals. A note on this clone: Its specificity is not known.

Replicate PCRs from sorted subsets contained approximately 220 ng DNA, which is around 30,000 T cell genomes. The data were produced by immunoSEQ multiplex PCR, yet TCRdb's version contains in-frame clones alone and is incomplete. Among more than 2 million clones listed, more than 90% were seen once. V lost 5 bases, J lost 7 bases, and 11 bases lay in between. The CDR3 is 12 residues long. CDR1 and CDR2 from the germline V gene are SNHLY and FYNNEI. Study-level points and caveats: Generally, naive subsets came out with larger estimated richness than memory subsets.

The sequence came from a young man in good health. The V call is TRBV2, the J call TRBJ1-2; TRBD1 is a possible D gene (5 bases). The specimen was naive CD4+ T cells sorted from blood. The subset was: CD45RA+ positively selected. As DNA, the CDR3 is TGTGCCAGCAGTCCGACAGTAGGTGGCTACACCTTC. Protein product: CASSPTVGGYTF.